This T cell receptor (beta chain) was profiled in a study of PD-1 blockade in classical Hodgkin lymphoma. Study at large: Nivolumab 3 mg/kg was given intravenously every 2 weeks.

Germline CDR1 SGHNT, CDR2 YYREEE (reference sequence). Germline trimming cut 0 bases from V and 7 bases from J; bases unmatched to any gene: 5. This CDR3 is 15 amino acids long. Concerning this clone: Its target is not known.

Stated time point: cycle 4 day 1 (C4D1), after five to seven weeks of nivolumab. Patients all relapsed after autologous stem cell transplantation, and there was variation in brentuximab vedotin exposure. The patients, who had relapsed/refractory classical Hodgkin lymphoma, achieved best responses of complete response, partial response or progressive disease. Produced via immunoSEQ multiplex PCR; TCRdb's table is partial and in-frame only. The top ten clones hold around 15% of a sample with approximately 89,000 clones, about 83% of them seen once. Study conclusions and caveats: Significantly greater TCR diversity emerged by C4D1 in CD4+ cells but not CD8+ cells. Patients who responded completely had about the same baseline diversity as newly diagnosed patients.

The origin of this receptor is a human donor with classical Hodgkin lymphoma. The genes are TRBV5-4 and TRBJ2-2, with 8 bases fitting TRBD2. This specimen consisted of peripheral blood mononuclear cells (PBMCs), obtained before the fourth cycle of nivolumab. The CDR3 coding sequence is TGTGCCAGCAGCTTGGTGGCTCTAGCGGGCGGGGAGCTGTTTTTT. Amino acids: CASSLVALAGGELFF. Variable domain in full (rest from reference TRBV5-4 and TRBJ2-2): ETGVTQSPTHLIKTRGQQVTLRCSSQSGHNTVSWYQQALGQGPQFIFQYYREEENGRGNFPPRFSGLQFPNYSSELNVNALELDDSALYLCASSLVALAGGELFFGEGSRLTVL.